Listed below are T cell receptor beta chains from one sample, sequenced in a study of cytomegalovirus exposure and HLA in healthy donors. Clones were sequenced by immunoSEQ multiplex PCR, and TCRdb holds only the in-frame ones, with some missing. The data show around 110,000 clones, 55% to 75% seen once. The specimen was PBMCs. These TCRs come from a woman in her 40s in good health and CMV-seropositive. The CDR3 runs from the conserved cysteine through the conserved F or W. The D gene is left open where the match is weak. Size tells how often a clone was seen (once, few, many) or the class of an expanded clone, and some rows leave it out.

cdr3_nt cdr3_aa d_call v_call clone_size j_call
TGTGCCAGCAGCGTAACCAGCTTGGGGACACGAGATACGCAGTATTTT CASSVTSLGTRDTQYF - TRBV9 - TRBJ2-3
TGTGCCAGCACCCGTGCGGGGGAGGTGGGAGAAAAACTGTTTTTT CASTRAGEVGEKLFF - TRBV7-2 - TRBJ1-4
TGCGCCAGCAGCCAACTGGCCGATCAGCCCCAGCATTTT CASSQLADQPQHF - TRBV4-1 few TRBJ1-5
TGTGCCCTCAGAGGCAAATCGAACACCGGGGAGCTGTTTTTT CALRGKSNTGELFF - TRBV5-4 - TRBJ2-2
TGTGCCAGCAGCGTAGAGCAGGGAGGGGAAGAGACCCAGTACTTC CASSVEQGGEETQYF TRBD2 TRBV9 few TRBJ2-5
TGTGCCAGCAGCTTAGAAGAGGGTTCGGTTTTCTACAATGAGCAGTTCTTC CASSLEEGSVFYNEQFF - TRBV7-9 - TRBJ2-1
TGTGCCAGCAGCCCATATGATGTCGGGGTCTCTGGGGCCAACGTCCTGACTTTC CASSPYDVGVSGANVLTF - TRBV5-8 - TRBJ2-6
TGTGCCAGCAGTTTATTTGTCGGACAGGGCGGACAGCCCCAGCATTTT CASSLFVGQGGQPQHF TRBD1 TRBV28 few TRBJ1-5
TGTGCCAGTAGGGTAGCGGGAGCCTACGAGCAGTACTTC CASRVAGAYEQYF TRBD2 TRBV19 - TRBJ2-7
TGTGCCAGCAGCCAGGCGGGAGCCGGTCCCCAAGAGACCCAGTACTTC CASSQAGAGPQETQYF TRBD2 TRBV7-9 - TRBJ2-5
TGCGCCAGCAGCTCGGTGCTGGGCCTGGTCTTGATTCCGAGGGTATTGAGGAGGAACACTGAAGCTTTCTTT CASSSVLGLVLIPRVLRRNTEAFF - TRBV10-1 - TRBJ1-1
TGTGCCAGCAGTGTTCCGGCCGGCGGGGTCTCCTACAATGAGCAGTTCTTC CASSVPAGGVSYNEQFF - TRBV6-1 - TRBJ2-1
TGCGCCAGCAGCCAAGAGAACAGGGGTACTAATGAAAAACTGTTTTTT CASSQENRGTNEKLFF TRBD1 TRBV4-1 - TRBJ1-4
TGTGCCAGCGACAGGGGTTTCGGGGCCTACAATGAGCAGTTCTTC CASDRGFGAYNEQFF TRBD1 TRBV28 - TRBJ2-1
TGTGCCAGCTTGCTGGGACAGGCTGGAAACACCATATATTTT CASLLGQAGNTIYF TRBD1 TRBV18 - TRBJ1-3
TGTGCCAGCAGCCGACAGGCGGATGAGCCCCAGCATTTT CASSRQADEPQHF - TRBV6-5 few TRBJ1-5
TGTGCCACCAGCAGGGACTCGCCCTCCTACAATGAGCAGTTCTTC CATSRDSPSYNEQFF - TRBV15 - TRBJ2-1
TGTGCCAGCAGCTTTTCTGGAGGGCGCGCCGGGGAGCTGTTTTTT CASSFSGGRAGELFF - TRBV13 - TRBJ2-2
TGTGCCAGCAGTATGAGACTAGCGGGGACCGGGGAGCTGTTTTTT CASSMRLAGTGELFF TRBD2 TRBV27 - TRBJ2-2